This T cell receptor beta chain originates from a study of OX40 agonist ivuxolimab in advanced cancers. Germline lookup yields CDR1 SGHRS and CDR2 YFSETQ. The ends lost 3 bases at V and 3 bases at J; junction bases unmatched: 6. The CDR3 sequence is 17 residues long. Sequencing was performed with immunoSEQ multiplex PCR; in TCRdb, only in-frame clones are kept and a portion is missing. The table records 95,000 to 110,000 clones, approximately 90% of them present only once. Sequencing was performed on CD4+ or CD8+ T cells sorted from blood, taken in a trial of the OX40 agonist ivuxolimab. This sequence joins TRBV5-1 and TRBJ2-1; 13 bases fit TRBD2. This clonotype was sampled from an adult with an advanced solid tumor such as melanoma, head and neck, liver or kidney cancer. Here the CDR3 reads CASSWGTSGTYYNEQFF. The CDR3 bases are TGCGCCAGCAGCTGGGGGACTAGCGGGACGTACTACAATGAGCAGTTCTTC.